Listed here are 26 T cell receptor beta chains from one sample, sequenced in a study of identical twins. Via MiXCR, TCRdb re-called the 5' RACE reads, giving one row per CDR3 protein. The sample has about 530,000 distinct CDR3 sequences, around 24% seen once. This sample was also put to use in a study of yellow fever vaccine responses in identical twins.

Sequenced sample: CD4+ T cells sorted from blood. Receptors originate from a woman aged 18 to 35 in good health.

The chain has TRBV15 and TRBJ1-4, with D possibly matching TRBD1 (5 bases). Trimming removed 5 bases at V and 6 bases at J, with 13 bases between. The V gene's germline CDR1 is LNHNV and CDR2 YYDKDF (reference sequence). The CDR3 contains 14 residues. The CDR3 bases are TGTGCCACCAGCCTGGGGGTTATGGATGAAAAACTGTTTTTT. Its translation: CATSLGVMDEKLFF. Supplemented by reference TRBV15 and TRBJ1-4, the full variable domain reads DAMVIQNPRYQVTQFGKPVTLSCSQTLNHNVMYWYQQKSSQAPKLLFHYYDKDFNNEADTPDNFQSRRPNTSFCFLDIRSPGLGDTAMYLCATSLGVMDEKLFFGSGTQLSVL.

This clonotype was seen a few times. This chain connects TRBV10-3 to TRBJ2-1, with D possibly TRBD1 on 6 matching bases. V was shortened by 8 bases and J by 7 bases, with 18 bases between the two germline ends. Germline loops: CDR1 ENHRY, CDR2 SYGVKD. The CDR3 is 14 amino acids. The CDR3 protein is CAIGLSTGRNEQFF. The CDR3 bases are TGTGCCATCGGTTTATCAACAGGGAGAAATGAGCAGTTCTTC.

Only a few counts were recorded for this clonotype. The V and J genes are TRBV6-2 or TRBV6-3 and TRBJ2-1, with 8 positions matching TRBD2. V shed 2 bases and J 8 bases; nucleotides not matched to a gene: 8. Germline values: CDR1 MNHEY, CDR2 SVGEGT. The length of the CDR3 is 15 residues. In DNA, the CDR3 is TGTGCCAGCAGTTACGAAGGAGCGGGAGATGATGAGCAGTTCTTC. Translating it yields CASSYEGAGDDEQFF.

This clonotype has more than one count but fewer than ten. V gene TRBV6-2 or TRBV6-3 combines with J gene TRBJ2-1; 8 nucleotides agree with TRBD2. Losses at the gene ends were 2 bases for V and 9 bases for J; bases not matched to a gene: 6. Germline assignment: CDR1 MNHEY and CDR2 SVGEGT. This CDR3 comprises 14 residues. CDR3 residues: CASSYLNLAGEQFF. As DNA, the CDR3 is TGTGCCAGCAGTTACCTGAATCTAGCGGGTGAGCAGTTCTTC.

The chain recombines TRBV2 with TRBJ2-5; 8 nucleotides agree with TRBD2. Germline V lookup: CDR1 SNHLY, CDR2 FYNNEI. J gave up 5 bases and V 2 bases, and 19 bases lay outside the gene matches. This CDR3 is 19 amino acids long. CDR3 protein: CASSERRVGSGSVEETQYF. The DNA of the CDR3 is TGTGCCAGCAGTGAAAGAAGGGTTGGGAGCGGGAGTGTGGAGGAGACCCAGTACTTC.

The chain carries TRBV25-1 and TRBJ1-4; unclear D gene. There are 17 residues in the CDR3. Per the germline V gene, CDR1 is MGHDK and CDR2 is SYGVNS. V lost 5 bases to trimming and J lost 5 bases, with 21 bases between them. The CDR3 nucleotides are TGTGCCAGCAGTATAGTAGCGGGGAGGCAGGAGAATGAAAAACTGTTTTTT. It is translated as CASSIVAGRQENEKLFF.

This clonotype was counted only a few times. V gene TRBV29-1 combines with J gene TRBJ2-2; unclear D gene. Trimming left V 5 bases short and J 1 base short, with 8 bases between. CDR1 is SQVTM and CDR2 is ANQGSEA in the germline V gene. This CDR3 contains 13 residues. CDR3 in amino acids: CSVMYGNTGELFF. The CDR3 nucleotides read TGCAGCGTTATGTACGGGAACACCGGGGAGCTGTTTTTT.

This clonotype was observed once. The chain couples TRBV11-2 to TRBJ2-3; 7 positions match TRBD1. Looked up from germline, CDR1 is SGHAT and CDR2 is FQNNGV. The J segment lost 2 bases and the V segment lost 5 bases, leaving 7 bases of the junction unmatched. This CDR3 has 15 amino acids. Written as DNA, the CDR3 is TGTGCCAGCAGCCCCCAGGGGGTCAACACAGATACGCAGTATTTT. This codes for CASSPQGVNTDTQYF.

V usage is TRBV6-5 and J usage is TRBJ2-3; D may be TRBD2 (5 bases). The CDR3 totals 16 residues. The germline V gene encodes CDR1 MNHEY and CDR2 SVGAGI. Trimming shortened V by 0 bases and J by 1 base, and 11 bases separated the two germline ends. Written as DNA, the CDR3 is TGTGCCAGCAGTTACTCGGTGGGAGTGGGCACAGATACGCAGTATTTT. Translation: CASSYSVGVGTDTQYF.

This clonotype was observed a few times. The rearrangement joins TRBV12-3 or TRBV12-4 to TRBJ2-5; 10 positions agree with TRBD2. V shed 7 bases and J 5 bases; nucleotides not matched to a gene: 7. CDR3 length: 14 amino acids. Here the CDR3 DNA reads TGTGCCAGCACCGACCTAGCGGGAGTCGAGACCCAGTACTTC. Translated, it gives CASTDLAGVETQYF.

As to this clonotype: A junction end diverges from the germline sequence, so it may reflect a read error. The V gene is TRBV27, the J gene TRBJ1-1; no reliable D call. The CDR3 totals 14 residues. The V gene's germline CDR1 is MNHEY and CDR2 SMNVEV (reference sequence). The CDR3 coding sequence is TGTGTCAGCAGTTTATCGGGCAGGAACACTGAAGCTTTCTTT. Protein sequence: CVSSLSGRNTEAFF.

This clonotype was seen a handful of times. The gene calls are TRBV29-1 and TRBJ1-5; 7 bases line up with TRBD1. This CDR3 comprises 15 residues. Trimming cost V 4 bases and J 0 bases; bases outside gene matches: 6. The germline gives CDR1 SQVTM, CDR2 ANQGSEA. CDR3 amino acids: CSVANTGDSNQPQHF. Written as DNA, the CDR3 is TGCAGCGTTGCCAATACAGGGGATAGCAATCAGCCCCAGCATTTT.

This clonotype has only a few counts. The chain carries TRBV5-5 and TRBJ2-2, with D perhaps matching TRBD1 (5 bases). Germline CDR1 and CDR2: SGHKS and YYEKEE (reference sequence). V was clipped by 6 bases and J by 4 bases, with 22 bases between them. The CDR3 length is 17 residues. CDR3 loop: CASNPKATVLATGELFF. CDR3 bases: TGTGCCAGCAACCCCAAGGCGACAGTACTCGCCACCGGGGAGCTGTTTTTT. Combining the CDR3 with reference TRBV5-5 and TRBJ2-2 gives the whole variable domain DAGVTQSPTHLIKTRGQQVTLRCSPISGHKSVSWYQQVLGQGPQFIFQYYEKEERGRGNFPDRFSARQFPNYSSELNVNALLLGDSALYLCASNPKATVLATGELFFGEGSRLTVL.

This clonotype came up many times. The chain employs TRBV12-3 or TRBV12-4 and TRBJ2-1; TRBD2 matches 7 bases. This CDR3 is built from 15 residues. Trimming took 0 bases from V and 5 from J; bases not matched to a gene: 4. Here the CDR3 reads CASSLAGGPNNEQFF. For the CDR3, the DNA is TGTGCCAGCAGTTTAGCGGGAGGGCCGAACAATGAGCAGTTCTTC.

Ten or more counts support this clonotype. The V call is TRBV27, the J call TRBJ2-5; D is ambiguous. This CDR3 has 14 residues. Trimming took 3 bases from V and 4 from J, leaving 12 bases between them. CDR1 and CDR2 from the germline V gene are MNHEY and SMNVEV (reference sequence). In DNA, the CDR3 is TGTGCCAGCAGTTTTCGTGGCTCGGGAGAGACCCAGTACTTC. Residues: CASSFRGSGETQYF.

The CDR3 DNA reads as TGTGCCACCAGCAGCCACAATGAGCAGTTCTTC. The encoded protein is CATSSHNEQFF. The rearrangement uses TRBV15 and TRBJ2-1; D gene unclear. Trimming shortened V by 3 bases and J by 5 bases, and 2 bases separated the two germline ends. The germline V gene encodes CDR1 LNHNV and CDR2 YYDKDF (reference sequence). The CDR3 totals 11 residues.

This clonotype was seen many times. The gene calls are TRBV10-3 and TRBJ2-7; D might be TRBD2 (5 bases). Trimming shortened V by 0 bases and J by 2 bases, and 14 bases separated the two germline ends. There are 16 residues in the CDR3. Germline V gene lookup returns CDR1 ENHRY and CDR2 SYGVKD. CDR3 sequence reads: CAISESGGGLAYEQYV. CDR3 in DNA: TGTGCCATCAGTGAGTCAGGAGGAGGACTGGCCTACGAGCAGTACGTC.

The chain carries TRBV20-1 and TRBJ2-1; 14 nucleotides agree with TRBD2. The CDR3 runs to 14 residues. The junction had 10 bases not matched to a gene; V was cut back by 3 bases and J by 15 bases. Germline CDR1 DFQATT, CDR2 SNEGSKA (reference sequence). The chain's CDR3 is CSASGTSGSPPRFF. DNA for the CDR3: TGCAGTGCTAGCGGGACTAGCGGGAGCCCCCCCCGGTTCTTC.

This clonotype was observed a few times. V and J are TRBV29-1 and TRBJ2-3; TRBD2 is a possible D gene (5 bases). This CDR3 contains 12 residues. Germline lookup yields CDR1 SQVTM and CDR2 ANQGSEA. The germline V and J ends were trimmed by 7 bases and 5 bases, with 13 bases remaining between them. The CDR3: CSAAAGKDTQYF. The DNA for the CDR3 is TGCAGCGCTGCGGCCGGGAAAGATACGCAGTATTTT.

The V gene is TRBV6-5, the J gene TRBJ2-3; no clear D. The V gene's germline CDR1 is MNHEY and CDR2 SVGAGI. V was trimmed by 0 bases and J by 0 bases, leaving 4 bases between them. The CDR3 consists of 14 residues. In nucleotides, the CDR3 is TGTGCCAGCAGTTACTCGGTCAGCACAGATACGCAGTATTTT. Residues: CASSYSVSTDTQYF.

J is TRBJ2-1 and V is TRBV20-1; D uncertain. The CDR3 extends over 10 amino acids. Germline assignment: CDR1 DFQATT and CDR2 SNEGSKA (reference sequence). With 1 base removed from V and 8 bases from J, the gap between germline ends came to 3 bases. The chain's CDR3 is CSARGDEQFF. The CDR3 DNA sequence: TGCAGTGCTAGAGGCGATGAGCAGTTCTTC.

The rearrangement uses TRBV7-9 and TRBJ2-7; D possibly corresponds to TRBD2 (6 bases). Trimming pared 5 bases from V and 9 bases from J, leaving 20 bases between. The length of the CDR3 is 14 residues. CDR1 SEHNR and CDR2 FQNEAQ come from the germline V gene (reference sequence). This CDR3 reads CASSPAGGLGGQYF. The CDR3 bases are TGTGCCAGCAGCCCGGCAGGTGGTCTCGGGGGGCAGTACTTC.

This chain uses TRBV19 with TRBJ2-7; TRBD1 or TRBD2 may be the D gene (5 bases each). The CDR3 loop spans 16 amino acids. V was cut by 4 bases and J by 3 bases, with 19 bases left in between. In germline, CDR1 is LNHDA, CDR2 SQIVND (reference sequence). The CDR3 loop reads CASSTGTSKSRYEQYF. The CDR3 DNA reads TGTGCCAGTAGTACCGGGACCTCGAAAAGCCGCTACGAGCAGTACTTC.

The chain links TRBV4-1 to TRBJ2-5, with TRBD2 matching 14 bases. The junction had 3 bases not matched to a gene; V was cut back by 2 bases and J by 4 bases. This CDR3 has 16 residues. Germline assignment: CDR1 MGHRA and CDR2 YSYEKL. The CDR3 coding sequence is TGCGCCAGCAGCCAAAAGGGACTAGCGGGAGCAGAGACCCAGTACTTC. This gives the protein CASSQKGLAGAETQYF.

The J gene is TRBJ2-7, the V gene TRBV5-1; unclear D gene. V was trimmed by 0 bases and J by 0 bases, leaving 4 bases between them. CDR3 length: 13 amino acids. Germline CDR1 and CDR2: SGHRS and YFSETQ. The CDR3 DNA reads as TGCGCCAGCAGCTTGGACCCCTCCTACGAGCAGTACTTC. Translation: CASSLDPSYEQYF.

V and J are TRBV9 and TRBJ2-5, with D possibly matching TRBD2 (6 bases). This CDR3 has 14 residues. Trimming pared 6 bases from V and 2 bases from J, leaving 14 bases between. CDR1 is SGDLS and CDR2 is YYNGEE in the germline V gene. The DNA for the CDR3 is TGTGCCAGCAATGGGGGGTCGGGGCAAGAGACCCAGTACTTC. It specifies CASNGGSGQETQYF.